This is a list of T cell receptor beta chains from one sample in a study of blood T cells in healthy people across ages. TCRdb used MiXCR to reprocess the 5' RACE reads, holding one entry per CDR3 protein. The table records 600,000 to 800,000 distinct CDR3 sequences, 40% to 65% of them present only once. The sequenced material came from blood. These receptor sequences come from an elderly woman in good health. Both conserved end residues are part of each CDR3. D genes are given only for firm matches. Size is omitted from some rows. Given values are once, few, many or a class for expanded clones.

CASSLTSGGPYEQYF	TGTGCCAGCAGTCTCACTAGCGGGGGCCCCTACGAGCAGTACTTC	TRBJ2-7	many	TRBD2	TRBV28
CASSLKTTLVGQFF	TGTGCCAGCAGTTTAAAGACTACCCTTGTAGGGCAGTTCTTC	TRBJ2-1	many	NA	TRBV12-3/TRBV12-4
CASSPNSGDTGELFF	TGTGCCAGCAGCCCCAACTCGGGGGACACCGGGGAGCTGTTTTTT	TRBJ2-2	few	NA	TRBV9
CASSRGPNNEQYF	TGTGCCAGCAGTAGAGGACCTAACAACGAGCAGTACTTC	TRBJ2-7	NA	NA	TRBV6-6
CASSLLADYEQYF	TGTGCCAGCAGCCTTCTAGCGGACTACGAGCAGTACTTC	TRBJ2-7	NA	TRBD2	TRBV27
CASTLLGSSYNEQFF	TGTGCCAGCACCCTCCTAGGGAGCTCCTACAATGAGCAGTTCTTC	TRBJ2-1	few	NA	TRBV12-3/TRBV12-4
CASSPGTSGTNTQYF	TGTGCCAGCAGCCCAGGGACTAGCGGCACAAATACGCAGTATTTT	TRBJ2-3	NA	TRBD2	TRBV27
CASSEGPRTQYF	TGTGCCAGCAGTGAGGGACCGAGGACCCAGTACTTC	TRBJ2-5	many	NA	TRBV28
CSVEYRLGLSYEQYF	TGCAGCGTTGAATACCGCCTCGGACTATCCTACGAGCAGTACTTC	TRBJ2-7	NA	NA	TRBV29-1
CASSADVDQETQYF	TGTGCCAGCAGCGCGGACGTGGATCAAGAGACCCAGTACTTC	TRBJ2-5	NA	NA	TRBV5-5
CASSDSSGSPNNEQFF	TGTGCCAGCAGTGATTCTAGCGGGAGCCCTAACAATGAGCAGTTCTTC	TRBJ2-1	NA	TRBD2	TRBV25-1
CATSRAGVETQYF	TGTGCCACCAGCAGAGCTGGGGTTGAGACCCAGTACTTC	TRBJ2-5	NA	NA	TRBV15
CASRETGAGQYF	TGTGCCAGCAGGGAAACAGGAGCGGGGCAGTACTTC	TRBJ2-7	few	NA	TRBV2
CASSVAPPYEQYF	TGTGCCAGCAGCGTAGCCCCCCCCTACGAGCAGTACTTC	TRBJ2-7	many	NA	TRBV9
CASSLFTSGADTQYF	TGTGCCAGCAGCTTATTTACTAGCGGGGCAGATACGCAGTATTTT	TRBJ2-3	NA	TRBD2	TRBV7-3
CASSFRAGAPYEQYF	TGTGCCAGCAGTTTCCGAGCGGGCGCACCCTACGAGCAGTACTTC	TRBJ2-7	NA	NA	TRBV12-3/TRBV12-4
CSVVIPSDRYEQYF	TGCAGCGTTGTGATTCCTAGCGACCGCTACGAGCAGTACTTC	TRBJ2-7	NA	NA	TRBV29-1
CASRADGSYNEQFF	TGCGCCAGCAGGGCGGACGGCTCCTACAATGAGCAGTTCTTC	TRBJ2-1	NA	NA	TRBV5-1
CAWSKGTPYEQYF	TGTGCCTGGAGTAAGGGGACCCCCTACGAGCAGTACTTC	TRBJ2-7	NA	NA	TRBV30
CASSKTVSYGYTF	TGTGCCAGCAGTAAGACCGTCTCCTATGGCTACACCTTC	TRBJ1-2	few	NA	TRBV9
CSVEKENTGELFF	TGCAGCGTTGAAAAGGAGAACACCGGGGAGCTGTTTTTT	TRBJ2-2	few	NA	TRBV29-1
CSVEESPTDTQYF	TGCAGCGTTGAGGAGTCCCCCACAGATACGCAGTATTTT	TRBJ2-3	NA	NA	TRBV29-1
CASSLEGAQYF	TGTGCCAGCAGCTTGGAAGGAGCGCAGTATTTT	TRBJ2-3	NA	NA	TRBV11-3